Listed here are 25 T cell receptor beta chains from one sample, sequenced in a study of beta chain features in type 1 diabetes. Study-level results: Type 1 diabetes patients had TCRB CDR3s that were shorter (moderately but significantly so) in all four CD4+ subsets.

These TCRs' antigens remain unknown. The entirety of the isolated RNA underwent reverse transcription, so expressed TCRB transcripts were sequenced. TCRdb keeps only in-frame clones here, not all; method: immunoSEQ multiplex PCR. The sample includes over 300,000 clones, 9.3% of them seen just once. Sequencing was done on a sample of central memory CD4+ T cells from blood. The receptors originated from a man between 25 and 39 years old with type 1 diabetes.

The chain has TRBV28 and TRBJ2-1; D unclear. V lost 4 bases and J lost 8, with 12 bases in between. Germline values: CDR1 MDHEN, CDR2 SYDVKM. The CDR3 extends over 13 amino acids. As DNA, the CDR3 is TGTGCCAGCAGTTCCCCGATTAGGGATGAGCAGTTCTTC. Residues: CASSSPIRDEQFF. Full variable domain (missing parts from reference TRBV28 and TRBJ2-1): DVKVTQSSRYLVKRTGEKVFLECVQDMDHENMFWYRQDPGLGLRLIYFSYDVKMKEKGDIPEGYSVSREKKERFSLILESASTNQTSMYLCASSSPIRDEQFFGPGTRLTVL.

This clone was detected only a few times. This chain uses TRBV5-4 with TRBJ2-3; either TRBD1 or TRBD2 may supply D (7 bases each). Germline values: CDR1 SGHNT, CDR2 YYREEE (reference sequence). Trimming left V 3 bases short and J 2 bases short, with 13 bases between. CDR3 length equals 15 residues. CDR3 in DNA: TGTGCCAGCAGCTCGGCAGGGGGGGACACAGATACGCAGTATTTT. This gives the protein CASSSAGGDTDTQYF.

This clone was recorded many times. V gene TRBV10-2 combines with J gene TRBJ1-6; D uncertain. Germline CDR1 WSHSY, CDR2 SAAADI. V was trimmed by 7 bases and J by 8 bases, leaving 15 bases between them. The CDR3 spans 14 residues. The chain's CDR3 is CASNPAVGDSPLHF. The CDR3 nucleotides are TGCGCCAGCAACCCGGCCGTGGGAGATTCACCCCTCCACTTT.

This clone turned up a few times. The chain joins TRBV25-1 to TRBJ1-6, with a possible D match to TRBD1 (6 bases). The V end was cut by 6 bases, the J end by 7 bases, with 16 bases between. Germline assignment: CDR1 MGHDK and CDR2 SYGVNS. The CDR3 length is 15 residues. The DNA of the CDR3 is TGTGCCAGCAGCGCCGCGGGGGCCTTAAATTCACCCCTCCACTTT. Protein sequence: CASSAAGALNSPLHF.

This clone was detected only a few times. V usage is TRBV6-1 and J usage is TRBJ2-7; weak D call: TRBD2 (7 bases). V lost 6 bases, J lost 2 bases, and 17 bases lay in between. The CDR3 totals 15 residues. CDR1 is MNHNS and CDR2 is SASEGT in the germline V gene. The CDR3: CASRGGAHQAYEQYF. CDR3 nucleotide sequence: TGTGCCAGCAGGGGGGGGGCCCATCAGGCCTACGAGCAGTACTTC.

The gene calls are TRBV7-2 and TRBJ2-1; tentative D call: TRBD2 (6 bases). Trimming pared 7 bases from V and 5 bases from J, leaving 18 bases between. Germline CDR1 SGHTA, CDR2 FQGNSA. This CDR3 is 15 amino acids long. This CDR3 is CASNLVTGVNNEQFF. CDR3 bases: TGTGCCAGCAACCTTGTAACGGGGGTTAACAATGAGCAGTTCTTC. The complete variable domain, with remaining parts taken from reference TRBV7-2 and TRBJ2-1, reads GAGVSQSPSNKVTEKGKDVELRCDPISGHTALYWYRQSLGQGLEFLIYFQGNSAPDKSGLPSDRFSAERTGGSVSTLTIQRTQQEDSAVYLCASNLVTGVNNEQFFGPGTRLTVL.

This clone was picked up a small number of times. The chain uses TRBV7-2 and TRBJ2-7; no firm D call. V was cut by 1 base and J by 4 bases, with 11 bases left in between. Germline V lookup: CDR1 SGHTA, CDR2 FQGNSA. There are 14 residues in the CDR3. The CDR3 nucleotides read TGTGCCAGCAGCTTAGATCCCAACAGATACGAGCAGTACTTC. Its translation is CASSLDPNRYEQYF.

This chain links TRBV7-2 with TRBJ2-3, with 7 positions matching TRBD1. CDR1 is SGHTA and CDR2 is FQGNSA in the germline V gene. The J segment lost 4 bases and the V segment lost 5 bases, leaving 3 bases of the junction unmatched. This CDR3 has 13 amino acids. In DNA, the CDR3 is TGTGCCAGCAGCCGACAGGGCTCAGATACGCAGTATTTT. Its protein product is CASSRQGSDTQYF.

V gene TRBV6-5 combines with J gene TRBJ2-3; D possibly corresponds to TRBD2 (5 bases). Germline CDR1 and CDR2: MNHEY and SVGAGI. The CDR3 contains 12 residues. Trimming took 3 bases from V and 8 from J, leaving 9 bases between them. CDR3 in amino acids: CASSYSRGTQYF. The CDR3 DNA is TGTGCCAGCAGTTATAGCCGGGGTACGCAGTATTTT.

This clone has a handful of counts. The DNA of the CDR3 is TGTGCCAGCTCACCACCGCAATCCGTAGCCAAAAACATTCAGTACTTC. Protein product: CASSPPQSVAKNIQYF. The V call is TRBV18, the J call TRBJ2-4, with no clear D. Looked up from germline, CDR1 is KGHSH and CDR2 is LQKENI. The CDR3 covers 16 residues. V lost 0 bases to trimming and J lost 0 bases, with 9 bases between them.

This chain uses TRBV30 with TRBJ1-2; D possibly corresponds to TRBD1 (5 bases). Trimming removed 2 bases at V and 0 bases at J, with 13 bases between. The CDR3 sequence is 15 residues long. CDR1 is GTSNPN and CDR2 is SVGIG in the germline V gene (reference sequence). The CDR3 here is CAWSQGLGSNYGYTF. The CDR3 bases are TGTGCCTGGAGTCAGGGATTGGGATCTAACTATGGCTACACCTTC.

This clone occurred a few times. The chain carries TRBV29-1 and TRBJ2-1; D is ambiguous. The CDR3 runs to 14 residues. V lost 0 bases and J 9 bases, leaving 15 bases between the germline ends. In germline, CDR1 is SQVTM, CDR2 ANQGSEA. CDR3 residues: CSVEDQDGSPEQFF. The CDR3 DNA reads as TGCAGCGTTGAAGATCAGGACGGATCACCTGAGCAGTTCTTC.

In this sample, this clone turned up a few times. The gene calls are TRBV4-3 and TRBJ2-3, with 8 bases lining up with TRBD2. Germline assignment: CDR1 LGHNA and CDR2 YSLEER. This CDR3 comprises 16 residues. With V trimmed by 4 bases and J by 2 bases, 8 bases remained unmatched. CDR3 residues: CASSRKAGAPTDTQYF. CDR3 coding DNA: TGCGCCAGCAGCCGAAAAGCGGGGGCTCCCACAGATACGCAGTATTTT.

This clone has more than one count but fewer than ten. This chain uses TRBV6-1 with TRBJ2-7; D might be TRBD1 (5 bases). The germline CDR1 and CDR2 sequences are MNHNS and SASEGT. With 2 bases removed from V and 6 bases from J, the gap between germline ends came to 14 bases. The CDR3 length is 14 residues. In nucleotides, the CDR3 is TGTGCCAGCAGTGAACAGGGCCGAGTTGCCGAGCAGTACTTC. It encodes CASSEQGRVAEQYF.

The V gene is TRBV6-5, the J gene TRBJ1-1; 7 nucleotides line up with TRBD1. The ends lost 6 bases at V and 6 bases at J; junction bases unmatched: 10. Looked up from germline, CDR1 is MNHEY and CDR2 is SVGAGI. This CDR3 contains 14 residues. CDR3 sequence reads: CASRRGQLAPEAFF. The CDR3 region has the DNA TGTGCCAGCAGAAGGGGACAGCTGGCTCCTGAAGCTTTCTTT.

This clone showed up just a few times. The J gene is TRBJ2-3, the V gene TRBV19, with 9 bases aligning to TRBD2. With V trimmed by 4 bases and J by 1 base, 6 bases remained unmatched. Germline loops: CDR1 LNHDA, CDR2 SQIVND (reference sequence). CDR3 length equals 16 residues. The CDR3 is CASSTLKRGGTDTQYF. Here the CDR3 DNA reads TGTGCCAGTAGTACGTTAAAGCGGGGGGGCACAGATACGCAGTATTTT.

CDR3 sequence: CASSFTLAGGTNEQFF. In DNA, the CDR3 is TGTGCCAGCAGTTTCACACTAGCGGGGGGGACGAATGAGCAGTTCTTC. The chain uses TRBV28 and TRBJ2-1; 13 nucleotides agree with TRBD2. The germline CDR1 and CDR2 sequences are MDHEN and SYDVKM. The V gene end was trimmed by 3 bases and the J gene end by 7 bases; junction bases not matched to a gene: 6. CDR3 length: 16 amino acids.

The chain recombines TRBV9 with TRBJ1-2, with D unresolved. CDR1 is SGDLS and CDR2 is YYNGEE in the germline V gene. Trimming cost V 4 bases and J 8 bases, with 18 bases left between them. The CDR3 spans 14 residues. The CDR3 region has the DNA TGTGCCAGCAGCAAAAACCGGGCCTCTGAGGGCTACACCTTC. This sequence encodes CASSKNRASEGYTF.

The chain uses TRBV23-1 and TRBJ2-5, with a weak D call TRBD2 (5 bases). TRBV23-1 qualifies as an ORF whose function is uncertain. CDR3 size: 14 residues. V was pared by 0 bases and J by 3 bases, with 8 bases between. The CDR3 protein is CASSQSPREETQYF. The CDR3 DNA reads TGCGCCAGCAGTCAATCCCCGAGGGAAGAGACCCAGTACTTC.

This clone was seen a few times. The V gene is TRBV30, the J gene TRBJ1-2; D remains ambiguous. Trimming took 8 bases from V and 1 from J, leaving 11 bases between them. Germline CDR1 reads GTSNPN; CDR2 reads SVGIG (reference sequence). The CDR3 covers 12 residues. CDR3 nucleotides: TGTGCCACCTCAGGAAGTAACTATGGCTACACCTTC. This codes for CATSGSNYGYTF.

Only a few counts were recorded for this clone. V and J are TRBV7-6 and TRBJ1-6; tentatively, D is TRBD1 (6 bases). Trimming pared 5 bases from V and 7 bases from J, leaving 15 bases between. CDR1 and CDR2 from the germline V gene are SGHVS and FNYEAQ. CDR3 length: 15 amino acids. The CDR3 coding sequence is TGTGCCAGCAGCCCGTTTGAAGGGGGGAATTCACCCCTCCACTTT. The encoded protein is CASSPFEGGNSPLHF.

This clone was detected only a few times. A read error may account for a junction end that differs from germline. The chain links TRBV7-9 to TRBJ2-6; no definite D call. The CDR3 extends over 16 amino acids. Germline-derived CDR1 and CDR2 are SEHNR and FQNEAQ (reference sequence). CDR3 residues: CASSQEASSGANVLTF. CDR3 DNA: TGCGCCAGCAGCCAAGAGGCATCCTCTGGGGCCAACGTCCTGACTTTC.

This chain links TRBV7-2 with TRBJ2-3, with unresolved D. Germline V lookup: CDR1 SGHTA, CDR2 FQGNSA. CDR3 size: 14 residues. Trimming took 1 base from V and 0 from J, leaving 5 bases between them. This CDR3 is CASSLVTSTDTQYF. The CDR3 DNA reads as TGTGCCAGCAGCTTAGTGACTAGCACAGATACGCAGTATTTT.

This clone was counted ten times or more. This chain connects TRBV7-8 to TRBJ2-3; D is uncertain. This CDR3 has 13 residues. V lost 3 bases, J lost 5 bases, and 9 bases lay in between. Germline V CDR1 and CDR2: SGHVS, FQNEAQ. CDR3 nucleotides: TGTGCCAGCAGCTTTTCGCATGGAGATACGCAGTATTTT. Translating it yields CASSFSHGDTQYF.

This clone was counted ten times or more. This chain connects TRBV18 to TRBJ1-1; TRBD1 might be the D (5 bases). Deletions cut 6 bases from V and 2 bases from J, with 16 bases between. Per germline, CDR1 KGHSH and CDR2 LQKENI. This CDR3 is 15 amino acids long. As DNA, the CDR3 is TGTGCCAGCTCCCCCGGGGCAGCGGTTAACACTGAAGCTTTCTTT. Its translation: CASSPGAAVNTEAFF.